This record looks at one T cell receptor (beta chain) sequence and its context. Which antigen it targets is not known. Base-call qualities are not available, and no considerably larger clone is one nucleotide away. CDR1 is given as MNHNY and CDR2 as SVGAGI, both from the germline V gene (reference sequence). The CDR3, cysteine through phenylalanine, is 15 amino acids long. The kept DNA is CDR3 alone, 45 bases in frame from the first base. Trimming takes 2 bases from V and 0 bases from J, and the germline ends sit 11 bases apart. This entry is derived from a study of cytomegalovirus exposure and HLA in healthy donors (dated by TCRdb to the late 2010s). In terms of the full investigation: In an earlier analysis of some 550 of the donors, approximately 300 Gb of sequence data and some 120 million unique TCR beta sequences from approximately 180 million T cells were reported. Approximately 300 gigabases of sequencing data and tens of millions of unique TCR sequences were included in an early release covering 550 to 650 HLA-typed donors. Among the roughly 400 genotyped donors, about 85% belonged to the genetic ancestry cluster associated with self-reported Caucasian donors. The study aimed to test whether cataloging public T cell receptors could reveal signatures of past pathogen exposure. The T cell repertoires of 666 subjects were profiled by immunosequencing and related to cytomegalovirus serostatus. Along with the approximately 700-subject first cohort, a separate validation cohort of over a hundred different subjects was used. High-throughput TCR immunosequencing, statistical association of individual TCRs with disease status, and machine learning were combined to predict cytomegalovirus infection status. To study patterns of TCR occurrence, a later analysis re-analyzed previously published TCR beta repertoires from under 750 donors and added high-resolution HLA genotyping. The later analysis used no new phenotypic data to find candidate immune exposures, relying instead on TCR beta sequences and their occurrence across donors. In an earlier analysis of roughly 540 of the donors, high-throughput TCR beta sequencing was used to judge whether each TCR beta V gene segment behaved as functional or pseudogenic. Donor age, sex, ethnicity and CMV serostatus were compiled together with the repertoire data. A later genetic analysis used genome-wide SNP genotypes for 398 of the 666 donors, treating that subset as a discovery cohort. Every discovery cohort repertoire had been produced on one sequencing platform. HLA typing covered class I and class II loci at four-digit resolution. Typing coverage varied by locus: 629-630 donors for A, B, C, DRB1 and DQB1; approximately 520 for DQA1; approximately 570 for DPA1; more than 450 for DPB1. Roughly five DR-DQ haplotypes were handled as single units for association and clustering because linkage in the cohort was strong. Across roughly 420 genotyped donors of the cohort, an average of about 240,000 unique TCR beta nucleotide sequences per donor were sequenced, and roughly a sixth of those sequences were non-productive.

The research as a whole found: Most TCR sequences were seen in very few donors, while some public TCRs were found in many individuals. The sequencing pipeline was judged likely to have produced a cluster of highly shared sequence variants as a technical artifact. Most CMV-associated TCR beta chains appeared to be HLA-restricted in a later analysis, and the HLA associations seemed to be driven largely by CMV exposure. Some IMGT-functional V segments, including TRBV6-2 and TRBV6-3, could not be told apart with the 87-base-pair reads, so those segments were excluded. A later analysis reported that several top co-occurrence clusters appeared linked to parvovirus B19, influenza, CMV and Epstein-Barr virus. In vitro tests confirmed that a few of the cytomegalovirus-associated TCR beta chains recognize cytomegalovirus antigens. The presence/absence analyses assumed that sequencing depth was roughly uniform across donors, and that assumption may not be true. Cytomegalovirus status was reported to be diagnosed by the classifier with high specificity and sensitivity in both the original and validation cohorts. Because HLA typing was unavailable for some donors at each locus, only the typed subset was used in association tests. According to a later genetic analysis, donors in an Asian-associated ancestry cluster had fewer N-insertions in productive TCRs than the approximately 670-donor mean. Broadly in line with IMGT annotations, most TCR beta V segments showed up in productive rearrangements about 90% or about 30% of the time in an earlier analysis of 587 of the donors. It was suggested by the authors that the approach could potentially be generalized to other disease states and immunological phenotypes. When HLA alleles, especially DR and DQ, strongly co-occurred, TCR associations were difficult to assign to individual alleles. An association between a missense DCLRE1C variant and V-gene and J-gene trimming of TCR beta chains was found in a later genetic analysis and replicated in an independent cohort. The earlier analysis of 587 of the donors excluded some 16 rarely observed V segments, including chromosome 9 orphons, because counts were too low. The study gave a list of 150 to 200 TCR beta chains associated with cytomegalovirus. In a later analysis, around 17,000 TCR beta sequences were associated with specific HLA alleles at a false discovery rate of 0.05. A further reported finding was that TCR beta sequences accurately predicted the HLA-A and HLA-B alleles for most subjects in the first cohort. In this cohort, only TCR beta chains were sequenced, and detectable features were limited by the absence of alpha or paired-chain data. The only immune exposure information available for the cohort was CMV serostatus. Correlated functional status among segregating V segments might reflect linkage disequilibrium, but an unknown experimental factor could not be ruled out. In a later analysis, HLA-associated TCR beta chains showed more clonal expansion and lower generation probabilities than non-associated chains that were equally common. In a later analysis, the rate of TCR association differed among HLA loci, with DRB1 alleles having the most associated TCRs and HLA-C alleles having the fewest.

The library was made by the immunoSEQ multiplex PCR assay. For the multiplex PCR, a mixture combining 60 forward primers for TCR Vbeta segments and 13 reverse primers for TCR Jbeta segments was used. Amplification of the CDR3 region of rearranged TCR beta genes was performed with a multiplex PCR assay on genomic DNA. The amplified TCR beta libraries were sequenced on the Illumina HiSeq System as 87-base-pair reads. As for the original processing: In a later analysis, tens of millions of unique TCR beta chains were counted across the 500 to 850 repertoires, and approximately 11 million of these chains were shared by at least two donors. Raw reads were error-corrected and collapsed into unique sequences with a nearest-neighbor algorithm that merged closely related sequences to remove PCR and sequencing errors. V, D and J gene segments were assigned by aligning CDR3 sequences to IMGT reference sequences. Each retained sequence needed at least a six-nucleotide match to both a V gene segment and a J gene segment. Rearrangements were classified as productive when the CDR3 lacked stop codons and remained in frame with V and J, and all other rearrangements were classified as non-productive. CDR3 was defined according to IMGT convention as the region running from the second conserved V-encoded cysteine to the conserved J-encoded phenylalanine. The earlier analysis of about 570 of the donors excluded any sequence lacking an unambiguous match to a single V gene segment. An earlier analysis of approximately 590 of the donors called V segments functional above 56.7% productive rearrangements and segregating when the between-donor standard deviation exceeded 5%. A statistical classification framework was built to diagnose cytomegalovirus status from the catalog of TCR beta chain sequences. In a later analysis, V and J genes were assigned by comparing TCR nucleotide sequences against IMGT/GENE-DB human TR gene sequences. Using the TCRdist pipeline, a later analysis assigned CDR3 sequences along with most-parsimonious VDJ recombination scenarios. In a later analysis, every TCR beta chain was defined by the combination of its CDR3 amino acid sequence and its V-gene family, and reads without a unique V-gene family were dropped. In a later analysis, nearly 600 highly shared, low-generation-probability nucleotide sequences were removed to address suspected cross-contamination and a sequencing artifact. In a later analysis, a clonal expansion index was calculated for each public chain from normalized within-repertoire ranks of inferred template counts. In a later analysis, generation probabilities were computed with a VDJ recombination model fitted to out-of-frame rearrangements, and the resulting probabilities were checked against IGoR. In a later analysis, hypergeometric tests were used to score TCR-TCR, TCR-HLA and TCR-CMV co-occurrence, with a repertoire-size bias correction applied to TCR pairs. A later analysis estimated false discovery rates by permuting HLA or CMV assignments 20 times. In a later analysis, co-occurring TCRs were grouped using DBSCAN, with TCRdist sequence similarity added in when clustering inside HLA-allele-positive subsets. Co-occurrence clustering excluded repertoires with fewer than 30,000 or more than 120,000 public chains, plus five with anomalous nucleotide sharing. TCRdb obtained this table from immuneACCESS and retained in-frame rearrangements with V and J assigned. These tables miss some clones; where compared with another copy, unresolved V genes account for less than half of the shortfall, and the remainder is unexplained. The D gene and trimming were derived from the DNA, and the V and J assignments and clone size from that table. For this sample the table gives 150,000 or so clones, of which around four fifths were detected only once. Around a tenth of the sample is taken by the ten largest.

The cohort comprised 710 or so healthy bone marrow donors. All cohort members were sampled while nominally healthy, although unrecorded immune exposures were likely present. The donor was CMV seropositive and belonged to the group of more than 250 seropositive cohort members. Each donor provided a peripheral blood sample, and peripheral blood mononuclear cells were used for TCR beta sequencing. The Qiagen DNeasy Blood Extraction Kit was used to extract genomic DNA from the blood cell samples. The TCR was taken from a man younger than 30 in good health and CMV-seropositive. The chain uses TRBV6-6 and TRBJ2-7, with the D gene uncertain. The sequencing sample was made of PBMCs. The nucleotides read TGTGCCAGCAGTTACACGACGTCTAGCTCCTACGAGCAGTACTTC. Translated, this gives CASSYTTSSSYEQYF.